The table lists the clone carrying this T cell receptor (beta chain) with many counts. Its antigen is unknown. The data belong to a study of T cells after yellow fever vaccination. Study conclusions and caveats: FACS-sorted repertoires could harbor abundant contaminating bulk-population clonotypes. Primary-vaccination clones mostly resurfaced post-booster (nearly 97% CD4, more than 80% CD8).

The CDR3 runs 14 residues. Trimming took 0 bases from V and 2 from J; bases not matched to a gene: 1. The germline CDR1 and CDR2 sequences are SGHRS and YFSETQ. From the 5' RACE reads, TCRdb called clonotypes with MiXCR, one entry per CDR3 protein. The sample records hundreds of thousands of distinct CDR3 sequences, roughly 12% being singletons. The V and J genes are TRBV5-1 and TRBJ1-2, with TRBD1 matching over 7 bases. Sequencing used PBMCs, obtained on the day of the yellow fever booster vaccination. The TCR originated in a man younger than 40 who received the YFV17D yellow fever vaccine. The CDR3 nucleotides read TGCGCCAGCAGCTTGGCGGACAGGAACTATGGCTACACCTTC. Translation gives CASSLADRNYGYTF.